This T cell receptor beta chain is drawn from a study of blood T cell repertoires in COVID-19 (dated by TCRdb to about 2020). For the wider study: Samples from collaborators originated in the United States, Italy and Spain and spanned both the acute and convalescent phases of COVID-19. A freely available public database, intended as a resource for researchers studying the immune response to SARS-CoV-2, is where the repertoires were released. A de-identified subject ID, COVID-19 status, age in years and sex were almost always included in the sample metadata. The dataset comprised deeply sampled blood TCRbeta repertoires from subjects exposed to, actively infected with, or recovered from COVID-19. The material from the prospective study consisted of cDNA or gDNA derived from T cells, B-cell-depleted T cells, or PBMCs. Where available, HLA class I and class II types were obtained from metadata supplied by the sample provider rather than from assay-based typing. The samples were drawn from the first 160 participants of the ongoing ImmuneRACE study and from over a thousand subjects provided by 6 global collaborators. What the research found in general, with its limitations: The quantity of clinical and demographic metadata differed by source and by participant and was supplied without curation.

The immunoSEQ Assay, a bias-controlled multiplex PCR, was used to amplify TCRbeta CDR3 regions from genomic DNA. The study's own analysis went as follows. Within the assay, amplification of reference gene primers was used to estimate how many nucleated cells each sample contained. Sequence reads were collapsed and filtered to measure the absolute abundance of every unique TCRbeta CDR3 rearrangement. For each sample, productive Simpson clonality was calculated as the square root of Simpson's diversity index over productive rearrangements. Here the immuneACCESS table is served through TCRdb, limited to in-frame sequences with V and J called. Missing clones are a known gap in these copies; in checked studies unresolved V genes cover under half, and the rest lacks a known reason. V, J and clone size are taken as reported in that table, and D and trimming were inferred from the DNA itself. The sample table shows hundreds of thousands of clones, and 85% are seen once. Clones ranked in the top ten supply approximately 7.6% of the sample.

Details on this clone: Its recognized antigen is unknown. Base qualities are not recorded, but no much larger clone differs from it by a single base.

The trim is 4 bases for V and 5 bases for J, with a gap of 8 bases between the germline ends. The CDR3 runs 13 amino acids, cysteine and phenylalanine included. Only the CDR3 region is kept as DNA, spanning 39 bases read in frame from base 1. Looking up the germline V gene yields CDR1 MNHEY and CDR2 SVGAGI. Each collaborating institution followed its own protocols to collect whole blood in K2EDTA tubes. Collaborator samples were shipped for TCRbeta analysis as frozen whole blood, isolated PBMCs, or DNA extracted from either sample type. The sequenced sample consisted of peripheral blood. The receptor comes from a human donor in a cohort sampled during active COVID-19. Recombination connected TRBV6-5 to TRBJ2-2, with the D gene not confidently named. Here the CDR3 is given as CASSLDWTGELFF. The DNA is as follows: TGTGCCAGCAGTTTAGACTGGACCGGGGAGCTGTTTTTT.